The next 5 T cell receptor beta chains were all read from a single sample in a study of shared clonotypes between healthy human individuals. Only in-frame clones appear in the TCRdb table, and some are missing; sequencing was by immunoSEQ multiplex PCR. The sample has about 2.1 million clones; around 93% are singletons. Naive CD8 cells comprised CD45RO-negative, CCR7-positively selected cells, excluding terminally differentiated effector memory CD45RA+ cells. Material for sequencing was naive CD8+ T cells from PBMCs. Receptor source: a man between 18 and 29 years old in good health. Some clones in this sample may be carry-over from other donors' samples.

The V and J genes are TRBV14 and TRBJ2-2, with D hard to call. This CDR3 comprises 15 residues. Germline-derived CDR1 and CDR2 are SGHDN and FVKESK. The V end lost 6 bases, the J end lost 1 base, and 12 bases lay between the germline ends. CDR3 bases: TGTGCCAGCAGGTCGAACAGCCAGAACACCGGGGAGCTGTTTTTT. This codes for CASRSNSQNTGELFF.

The V gene is TRBV7-9, the J gene TRBJ2-7; D is unclear. V was trimmed by 4 bases and J by 1 base, leaving 14 bases between them. The CDR3 loop spans 15 amino acids. The germline gives CDR1 SEHNR, CDR2 FQNEAQ (reference sequence). CDR3 DNA: TGTGCCAGCAGCTCCCAGCAGGACCGGTCCTACGAGCAGTACTTC. Translated: CASSSQQDRSYEQYF.

This sequence joins TRBV5-4 and TRBJ1-2; TRBD1 matches at 7 bases. Losses at the gene ends were 4 bases for V and 6 bases for J; bases not matched to a gene: 15. From germline, CDR1 is SGHNT and CDR2 YYREEE (reference sequence). This CDR3 spans 16 amino acids. The CDR3 coding sequence is TGTGCCAGCAGCCCCCGGCCAGGGGGTGGGAGGGATGGCTACACCTTC. This sequence encodes CASSPRPGGGRDGYTF.

This clone was recorded only once. The rearrangement uses TRBV2 and TRBJ2-7, with TRBD1 identical over 10 bases. Per germline, CDR1 SNHLY and CDR2 FYNNEI. The CDR3 runs 15 residues. Trimming at V came to 6 bases and at J to 3 bases, leaving 8 bases not matched to a gene. The CDR3: CASRLGTGVIYEQYF. The CDR3, as DNA: TGTGCCAGCAGGTTGGGGACAGGGGTCATCTACGAGCAGTACTTC.

This clone was observed once. Other DNA sequences of this sample code for an identical CDR3. The chain's CDR3 is CASSLGRDYGYTF. The DNA for the CDR3 is TGTGCCAGCAGCTTAGGCCGGGACTATGGCTACACCTTC. This chain connects TRBV7-9 to TRBJ1-2; unclear D gene. Per germline, CDR1 SEHNR and CDR2 FQNEAQ (reference sequence). The CDR3 extends over 13 amino acids. The germline V and J ends were trimmed by 1 base and 3 bases, with 6 bases remaining between them.